Included here is one T cell receptor beta chain sequence, with context. No cognate antigen has been identified for it. The sample holds no much larger clone one base away, and base qualities are not on file. RNA was extracted with the RNeasy kit and about 0.5 to 1 ug was reverse transcribed using random hexamers. The immunoSEQ multiplex PCR assay, covering 54 Vbeta and 13 Jbeta segments, was used to amplify TCR beta CDR3 regions. To correct PCR amplification bias, a synthetic template baseline was used for both primer optimization and computational correction. As for how the authors treated the data: Reads were annotated to V, D and J genes per IMGT and analyzed with immunoSEQ Analyzer, keeping only productive sequences. To calculate clonality, Shannon entropy was normalized by log2 of the number of productive unique sequences and then subtracted from one. For each patient and control, public and private clones were evaluated within the 100 most prevalent clones. Susac-specific clones were defined as absent from healthy and MS cohorts, around 1,000 published viral clones and other ImmuneACCESS disease sequences. In TCRdb, the public reads were trimmed at Q25 with fastp and aligned with MiXCR, with productive beta chains retained. Rows are combined by CDR3 protein, so each entry shows the most common genes and DNA. These V and J calls rely on TCRdb rather than the paper's analysis. This sample holds about 50,000 distinct CDR3 sequences; about 92% were observed only once. The top ten constitute approximately 0.49% of the sample.

Trimming at the junction amounts to 1 base on V and 4 bases on J, and the germline ends lie 8 bases apart. The CDR3 numbers 14 residues from cysteine through phenylalanine. Only CDR3 DNA is held: 42 bases, read in frame from base 1. The germline V gene yields SGDLS for CDR1 and YYNGEE for CDR2. Peripheral blood CD8+ and CD4+ T cells from healthy donors, Susac syndrome patients and multiple sclerosis patients were profiled using high-throughput TCR beta sequencing. The multiple sclerosis controls were treatment-naive patients whose relapsing-remitting disease, either stable or active, fulfilled the revised McDonald criteria. Bulk CD8+ and CD4+ T cells were purified by magnetic negative isolation, while CD8+ TEMRA cells were enriched using FACS. Blood was drawn into EDTA tubes, processed within 24 hours, and PBMCs were isolated by density gradient centrifugation. PBMCs intended for TCR sequencing were cryopreserved in liquid nitrogen and were subsequently thawed in a 37 degrees C water bath. Purity of sorted or isolated CD4+, CD8+ and CD8+ TEMRA cells was at least 90%.

This sample is part of a study of CD8 T cells in Susac syndrome (dated by TCRdb to about 2019). Regarding the study in general: Repertoire sequencing was used to test whether CD8+ T cell activation and differentiation in Susac syndrome was antigen driven. The clonality of the CD8+ T cell repertoire was compared across approximately 11 healthy donors, 14 Susac syndrome patients and under 17 multiple sclerosis patients.

The study at large found these results: The TCR sequencing and HLA analysis was acknowledged to have included a relatively small number of individuals.

The sequence was obtained from a human donor with multiple sclerosis. The specimen was CD8+ T cells from PBMCs. The chain is made from TRBV9 and TRBJ2-2; there is no confident call for the D gene. This receptor has the CDR3 CASSVLTGTGELFF. The DNA sequence is given as TGTGCCAGCAGCGTACTAACGGGCACCGGGGAGCTGTTTTTT.